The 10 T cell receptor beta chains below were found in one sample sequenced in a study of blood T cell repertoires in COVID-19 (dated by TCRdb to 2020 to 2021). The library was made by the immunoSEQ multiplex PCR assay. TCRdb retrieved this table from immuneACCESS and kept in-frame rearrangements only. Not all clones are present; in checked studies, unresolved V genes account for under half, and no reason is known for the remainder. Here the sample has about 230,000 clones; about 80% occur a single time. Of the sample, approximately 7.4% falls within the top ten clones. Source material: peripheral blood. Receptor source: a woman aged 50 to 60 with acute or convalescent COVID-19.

Written as DNA, the CDR3 is TGTGCCTGGAGTACTCGACAGCCCCGCTCTGGAAACACCATATATTTT. This sequence encodes CAWSTRQPRSGNTIYF. The V call is TRBV30, the J call TRBJ1-3; TRBD1 is a possible D gene (5 bases). The V gene lost 2 bases and the J gene lost 0 bases, with 14 bases spanning the gap. CDR1 and CDR2 from the germline V gene are GTSNPN and SVGIG (reference sequence). This CDR3 is 16 amino acids long.

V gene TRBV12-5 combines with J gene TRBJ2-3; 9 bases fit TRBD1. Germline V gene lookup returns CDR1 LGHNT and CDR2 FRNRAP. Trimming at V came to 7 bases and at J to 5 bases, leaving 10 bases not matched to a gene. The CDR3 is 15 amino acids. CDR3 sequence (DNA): TGTGCTAGTGCCGGGAACAGGGGGCCAGGAGATACGCAGTATTTT. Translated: CASAGNRGPGDTQYF.

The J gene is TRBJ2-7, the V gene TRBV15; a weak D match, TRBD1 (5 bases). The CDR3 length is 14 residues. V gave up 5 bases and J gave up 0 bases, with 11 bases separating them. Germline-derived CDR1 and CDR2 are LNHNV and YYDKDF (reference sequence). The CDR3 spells CATSAGHSSYEQYF. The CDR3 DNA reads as TGTGCCACCAGCGCCGGACACAGCTCCTACGAGCAGTACTTC.

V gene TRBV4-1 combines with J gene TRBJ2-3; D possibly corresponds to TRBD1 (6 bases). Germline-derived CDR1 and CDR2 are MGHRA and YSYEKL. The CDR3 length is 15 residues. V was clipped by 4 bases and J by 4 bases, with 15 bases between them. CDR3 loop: CASSLSDRPPDTQYF. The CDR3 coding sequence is TGCGCCAGCAGCCTATCAGACAGGCCCCCAGATACGCAGTATTTT.

The CDR3 spells CASSFSYEQYF. CDR3 coding DNA: TGTGCCAGCAGCTTCTCTTACGAGCAGTACTTC. This chain joins TRBV5-5 and TRBJ2-7; D is uncertain. Germline V gives CDR1 SGHKS, CDR2 YYEKEE (reference sequence). The CDR3 has 11 amino acids. V was shortened by 2 bases and J by 4 bases, with 4 bases between the two germline ends.

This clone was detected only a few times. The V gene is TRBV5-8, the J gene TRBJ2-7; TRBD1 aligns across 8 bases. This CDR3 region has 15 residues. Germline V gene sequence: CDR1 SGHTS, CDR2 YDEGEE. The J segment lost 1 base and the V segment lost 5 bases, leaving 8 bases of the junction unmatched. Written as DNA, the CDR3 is TGTGCCAGCAGTTTTGGACAGGGACGGTCCTACGAGCAGTACTTC. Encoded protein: CASSFGQGRSYEQYF.

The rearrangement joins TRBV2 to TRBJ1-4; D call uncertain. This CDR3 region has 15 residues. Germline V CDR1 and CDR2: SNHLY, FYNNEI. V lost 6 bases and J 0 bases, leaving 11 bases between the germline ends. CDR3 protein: CASRDGSATNEKLFF. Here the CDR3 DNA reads TGTGCCAGCAGGGACGGGAGTGCAACTAATGAAAAACTGTTTTTT. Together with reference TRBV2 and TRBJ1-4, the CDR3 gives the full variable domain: EPEVTQTPSHQVTQMGQEVILRCVPISNHLYFYWYRQILGQKVEFLVSFYNNEISEKSEIFDDQFSVERPDGSNFTLKIRSTKLEDSAMYFCASRDGSATNEKLFFGSGTQLSVL.

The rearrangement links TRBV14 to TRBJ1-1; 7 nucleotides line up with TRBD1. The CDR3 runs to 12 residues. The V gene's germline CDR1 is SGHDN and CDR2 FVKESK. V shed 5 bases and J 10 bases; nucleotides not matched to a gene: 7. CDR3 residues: CASSEADRVAFF. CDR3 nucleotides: TGTGCCAGCAGCGAAGCAGACAGGGTAGCTTTCTTT.

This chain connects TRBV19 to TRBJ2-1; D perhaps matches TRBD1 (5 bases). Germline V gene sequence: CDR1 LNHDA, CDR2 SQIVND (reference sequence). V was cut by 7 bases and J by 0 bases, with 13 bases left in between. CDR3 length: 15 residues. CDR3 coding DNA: TGTGCCAGTACCCCACAGGCGAGCTCCTACAATGAGCAGTTCTTC. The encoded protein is CASTPQASSYNEQFF.

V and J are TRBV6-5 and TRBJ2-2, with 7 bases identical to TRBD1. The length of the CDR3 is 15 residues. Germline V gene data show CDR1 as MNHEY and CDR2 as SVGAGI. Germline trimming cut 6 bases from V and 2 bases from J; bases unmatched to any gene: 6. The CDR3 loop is CASSPRQGNTGELFF. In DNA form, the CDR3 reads TGTGCCAGCAGCCCCCGACAGGGTAACACCGGGGAGCTGTTTTTT.